The 18 T cell receptor beta chains given below trace back to one sample, sequenced in a study of graft-versus-host responses after intestinal transplantation. The antigens these receptors bind are not known. Here immunoSEQ multiplex PCR was the method, and the copy in TCRdb shows in-frame clones only, minus some. Of over 100,000 clones in the sample, 90% to 95% are singletons; the top ten hold more than 0.09%. The sample here was unstimulated CD4+ T cells sorted from spleen or lymph node cells, taken before intestinal transplant. All receptors come from a human donor who received an intestinal transplant.

V and J are TRBV7-2 and TRBJ2-3; D is unresolved. The CDR3 contains 13 residues. V lost 5 bases to trimming and J lost 4 bases, with 10 bases between them. The V gene's germline CDR1 is SGHTA and CDR2 FQGNSA. CDR3 in amino acids: CASSTRPPDTQYF. CDR3 in DNA: TGTGCCAGCAGCACCCGTCCGCCAGATACGCAGTATTTT.

The chain carries TRBV20-1 and TRBJ1-2; D gene ambiguous. The germline V gene encodes CDR1 DFQATT and CDR2 SNEGSKA (reference sequence). CDR3 length: 11 amino acids. With 2 bases removed from V and 6 bases from J, the gap between germline ends came to 7 bases. Here the CDR3 reads CSARHGNGYTF. CDR3 DNA: TGCAGTGCTAGACACGGGAATGGCTACACCTTC.

This sequence joins TRBV18 and TRBJ2-5; 7 bases are shared with TRBD2. CDR1 and CDR2 from the germline V gene are KGHSH and LQKENI. V lost 5 bases to trimming and J lost 3 bases; unmatched junction nucleotides: 3. The CDR3 runs 13 residues. This CDR3 reads CASSTGTKETQYF. The DNA of the CDR3 is TGTGCCAGCTCAACCGGGACTAAAGAGACCCAGTACTTC.

The rearrangement uses TRBV7-3 and TRBJ2-3; 10 bases map to TRBD2. The CDR3 runs 15 residues. Trimming cost V 5 bases and J 2 bases; bases outside gene matches: 4. Germline CDR1 SGHTA, CDR2 FQGTGA. CDR3 amino acids: CASSGGTSVTDTQYF. The CDR3 bases are TGTGCCAGCAGCGGGGGGACTAGCGTCACAGATACGCAGTATTTT. Full variable domain (outside the CDR3, taken from reference TRBV7-3 and TRBJ2-3): GAGVSQTPSNKVTEKGKYVELRCDPISGHTALYWYRQSLGQGPEFLIYFQGTGAADDSGLPNDRFFAVRPEGSVSTLKIQRTERGDSAVYLCASSGGTSVTDTQYFGPGTRLTVL.

This chain links TRBV15 with TRBJ2-1; D call uncertain. The V gene's germline CDR1 is LNHNV and CDR2 YYDKDF (reference sequence). Trimming left V 0 bases short and J 7 bases short, with 10 bases between. This CDR3 contains 14 residues. CDR3 protein: CATSRDLVGNEQFF. CDR3 DNA sequence: TGTGCCACCAGCAGAGATCTAGTAGGAAATGAGCAGTTCTTC. The full variable domain, its missing parts supplied by reference TRBV15 and TRBJ2-1, is DAMVIQNPRYQVTQFGKPVTLSCSQTLNHNVMYWYQQKSSQAPKLLFHYYDKDFNNEADTPDNFQSRRPNTSFCFLDIRSPGLGDTAMYLCATSRDLVGNEQFFGPGTRLTVL.

Here the CDR3 DNA reads TGTGCCAGCAGCCCACAATTTTTGCGGGACAGGGGCCGCCACGAGCAGTACTTC. The encoded protein is CASSPQFLRDRGRHEQYF. V usage is TRBV13 and J usage is TRBJ2-7; 10 bases align to TRBD1. The CDR3 length is 18 residues. J was trimmed by 5 bases and V by 5 bases; bases with no gene match: 18. Per the germline V gene, CDR1 is PRHDT and CDR2 is FYEKMQ (reference sequence).

V usage is TRBV10-3 and J usage is TRBJ1-2, with D uncertain. CDR1 is ENHRY and CDR2 is SYGVKD in the germline V gene. The CDR3 covers 15 residues. V was pared by 1 base and J by 0 bases, with 9 bases between. The CDR3: CAISEFQRANYGYTF. CDR3 sequence (DNA): TGTGCCATCAGTGAGTTCCAGAGAGCTAACTATGGCTACACCTTC.

The gene calls are TRBV19 and TRBJ2-4; D is uncertain. The CDR3 extends over 14 amino acids. V was pared by 2 bases and J by 2 bases, with 7 bases between. The V gene's germline CDR1 is LNHDA and CDR2 SQIVND (reference sequence). CDR3 residues: CASSISVTKNIQYF. The CDR3 DNA reads TGTGCCAGTAGTATATCGGTAACCAAAAACATTCAGTACTTC.

The chain joins TRBV6-6 to TRBJ2-5; a possible D gene is TRBD2 (6 bases). The V end lost 7 bases, the J end lost 7 bases, and 25 bases lay between the germline ends. Germline CDR1 and CDR2: MNHNY and SVGAGI (reference sequence). There are 16 residues in the CDR3. The CDR3 DNA is TGTGCCAGCAACCCCGGGGGAGCGTTTGTTGGTGGGACCCAGTACTTC. Amino acids: CASNPGGAFVGGTQYF.

The chain couples TRBV2 to TRBJ1-3; 7 bases are shared with TRBD1. The CDR3 has 14 amino acids. J gave up 2 bases and V 6 bases, and 4 bases lay outside the gene matches. Germline V CDR1 and CDR2: SNHLY, FYNNEI. Written as DNA, the CDR3 is TGTGCCAGCAGCCGACAGGGACCTGGAAACACCATATATTTT. Its translation is CASSRQGPGNTIYF.

The V and J genes are TRBV5-1 and TRBJ1-1; D unclear. CDR1 and CDR2 (germline): SGHRS, YFSETQ. Trimming cost V 8 bases and J 1 base, with 12 bases left between them. This CDR3 region has 13 residues. CDR3 nucleotide sequence: TGCGCCAGTAAGCGGGATGCGAACACTGAAGCTTTCTTT. Protein product: CASKRDANTEAFF.

V is TRBV10-3 and J is TRBJ2-7, with TRBD2 identical over 7 bases. CDR3 size: 18 residues. Losses at the gene ends were 0 bases for V and 6 bases for J; bases not matched to a gene: 17. The germline CDR1 and CDR2 sequences are ENHRY and SYGVKD. CDR3 region: CAISESPRGLTLGLEQYF. The CDR3 bases are TGTGCCATCAGTGAGTCCCCGCGGGGACTAACCCTCGGGCTCGAGCAGTACTTC.

The CDR3 region has the DNA TGTGCCAGCAGCTCGCGGACTAGCGGGTGGAAAGAAGAGACCCAGTACTTC. It translates to CASSSRTSGWKEETQYF. The chain employs TRBV5-4 and TRBJ2-5; 11 bases agree with TRBD2. Trimming removed 3 bases from V and 3 bases from J; junction bases left unmatched: 10. This CDR3 has 17 amino acids. Looked up from germline, CDR1 is SGHNT and CDR2 is YYREEE (reference sequence). Complete variable domain (other parts from reference TRBV5-4 and TRBJ2-5): ETGVTQSPTHLIKTRGQQVTLRCSSQSGHNTVSWYQQALGQGPQFIFQYYREEENGRGNFPPRFSGLQFPNYSSELNVNALELDDSALYLCASSSRTSGWKEETQYFGPGTRLLVL.

This clone was seen more than once but under ten times. The chain combines TRBV7-3 with TRBJ2-7; 8 positions agree with TRBD1. The CDR3 is 15 residues long. V trimming: 5 bases; J trimming: 2 bases; junction bases outside the gene matches: 8. Looked up from germline, CDR1 is SGHTA and CDR2 is FQGTGA. The CDR3 nucleotides are TGTGCCAGCAGCCGGGCAGGACAGGGAGCCTACGAGCAGTACTTC. Translated, it gives CASSRAGQGAYEQYF.

V usage is TRBV15 and J usage is TRBJ2-5, with D unresolved. Germline assignment: CDR1 LNHNV and CDR2 YYDKDF (reference sequence). The CDR3 is made up of 16 amino acids. V gave up 3 bases and J gave up 5 bases, with 19 bases separating them. CDR3 sequence: CATSRHSGPPRETQYF. CDR3 bases: TGTGCCACCAGCAGGCACTCCGGGCCCCCTCGGGAGACCCAGTACTTC.

The V gene is TRBV29-1, the J gene TRBJ1-2, with TRBD1 matching over 9 bases. J gave up 0 bases and V 6 bases, and 2 bases lay outside the gene matches. The CDR3 totals 13 residues. CDR1 is SQVTM and CDR2 is ANQGSEA in the germline V gene. The CDR3 spells CSVGQGANYGYTF. The DNA for the CDR3 is TGCAGCGTGGGACAGGGAGCTAACTATGGCTACACCTTC. Drawing the rest from reference TRBV29-1 and TRBJ1-2, the complete variable domain is SAVISQKPSRDICQRGTSLTIQCQVDSQVTMMFWYRQQPGQSLTLIATANQGSEATYESGFVIDKFPISRPNLTFSTLTVSNMSPEDSSIYLCSVGQGANYGYTFGSGTRLTVV.

This rearrangement joins TRBV5-1 to TRBJ2-1; 7 bases agree with TRBD1. The CDR3 sequence is 15 residues long. Trimming removed 5 bases from V and 3 bases from J; junction bases left unmatched: 8. In germline, CDR1 is SGHRS, CDR2 YFSETQ. CDR3 region: CASRDTGVHYNEQFF. CDR3 bases: TGCGCCAGCAGGGATACAGGGGTCCACTACAATGAGCAGTTCTTC.

The chain uses TRBV30 and TRBJ1-2; tentative D call: TRBD1 (5 bases). CDR3 length: 11 residues. Trimming removed 5 bases at V and 6 bases at J, with 10 bases between. Germline CDR1 and CDR2: GTSNPN and SVGIG (reference sequence). The CDR3 is CAWGAGDGYTF. The CDR3, as DNA: TGTGCCTGGGGGGCGGGGGATGGCTACACCTTC.